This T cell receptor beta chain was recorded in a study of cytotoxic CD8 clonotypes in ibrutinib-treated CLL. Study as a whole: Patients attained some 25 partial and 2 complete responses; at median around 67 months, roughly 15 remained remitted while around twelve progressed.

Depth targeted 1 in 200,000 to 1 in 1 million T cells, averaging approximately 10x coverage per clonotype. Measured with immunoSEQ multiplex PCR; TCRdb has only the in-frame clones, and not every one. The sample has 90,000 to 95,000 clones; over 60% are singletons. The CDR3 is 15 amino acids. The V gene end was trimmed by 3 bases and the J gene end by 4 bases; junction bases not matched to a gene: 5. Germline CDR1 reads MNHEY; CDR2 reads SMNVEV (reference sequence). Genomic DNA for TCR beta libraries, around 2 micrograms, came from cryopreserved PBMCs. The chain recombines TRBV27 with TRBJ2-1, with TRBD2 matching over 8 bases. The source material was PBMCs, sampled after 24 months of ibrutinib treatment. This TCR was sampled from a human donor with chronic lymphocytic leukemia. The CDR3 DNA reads TGTGCCAGCAGTTTGAGGACTAGCCCTTACAATGAGCAGTTCTTC. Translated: CASSLRTSPYNEQFF.